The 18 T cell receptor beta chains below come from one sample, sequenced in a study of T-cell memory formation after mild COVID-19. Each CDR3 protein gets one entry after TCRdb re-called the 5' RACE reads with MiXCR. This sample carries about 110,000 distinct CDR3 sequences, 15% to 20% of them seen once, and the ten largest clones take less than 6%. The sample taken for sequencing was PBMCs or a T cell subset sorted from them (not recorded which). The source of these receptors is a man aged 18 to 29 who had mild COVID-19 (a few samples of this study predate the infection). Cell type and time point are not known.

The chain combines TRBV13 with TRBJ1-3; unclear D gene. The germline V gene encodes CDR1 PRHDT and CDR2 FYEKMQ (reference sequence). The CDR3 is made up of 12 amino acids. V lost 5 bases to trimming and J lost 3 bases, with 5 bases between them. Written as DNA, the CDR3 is TGTGCCAGCAGCACTCTTGGAAACACCATATATTTT. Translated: CASSTLGNTIYF.

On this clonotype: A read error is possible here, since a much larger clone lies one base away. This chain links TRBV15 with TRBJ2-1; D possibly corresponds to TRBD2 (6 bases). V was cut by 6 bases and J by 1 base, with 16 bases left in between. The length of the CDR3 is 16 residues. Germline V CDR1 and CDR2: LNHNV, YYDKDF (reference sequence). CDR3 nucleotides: TGTGCCACCAGGTCGAAGCGGGCGAGTTCCTACAATGAGCAGTTCTTC. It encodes CATRSKRASSYNEQFF.

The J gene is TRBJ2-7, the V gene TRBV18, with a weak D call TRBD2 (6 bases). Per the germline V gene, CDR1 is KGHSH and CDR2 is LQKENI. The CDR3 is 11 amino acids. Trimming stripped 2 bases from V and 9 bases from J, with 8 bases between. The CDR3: CASSPGGAQYF. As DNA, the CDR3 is TGTGCCAGCTCACCAGGCGGGGCGCAGTACTTC.

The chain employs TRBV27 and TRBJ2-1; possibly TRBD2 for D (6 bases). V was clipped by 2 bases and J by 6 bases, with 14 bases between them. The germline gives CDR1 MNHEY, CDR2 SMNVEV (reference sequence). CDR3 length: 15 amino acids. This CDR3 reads CASSLPAGTPNEQFF. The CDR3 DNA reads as TGTGCCAGCAGTTTACCCGCCGGGACTCCCAATGAGCAGTTCTTC.

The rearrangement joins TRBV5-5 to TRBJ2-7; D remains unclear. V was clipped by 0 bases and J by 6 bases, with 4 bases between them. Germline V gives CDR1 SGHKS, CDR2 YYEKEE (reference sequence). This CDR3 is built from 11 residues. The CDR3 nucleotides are TGTGCCAGCAGCTTGGAAACCGAGCAGTACGTC. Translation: CASSLETEQYV.

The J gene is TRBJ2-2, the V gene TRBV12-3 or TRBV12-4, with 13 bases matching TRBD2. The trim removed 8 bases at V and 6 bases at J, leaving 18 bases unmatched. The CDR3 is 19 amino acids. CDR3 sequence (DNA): TGTGCCAGCGGCAGACTAGCGGGGGGCCCTCCTATTCCAGCCGGGGAGCTGTTTTTT. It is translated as CASGRLAGGPPIPAGELFF.

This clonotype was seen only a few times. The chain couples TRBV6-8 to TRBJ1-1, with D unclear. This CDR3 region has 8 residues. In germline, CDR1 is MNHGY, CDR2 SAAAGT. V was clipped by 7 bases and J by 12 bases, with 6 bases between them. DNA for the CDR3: TGTGCCAGCAAACAAACTTTCTTT. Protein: CASKQTFF.

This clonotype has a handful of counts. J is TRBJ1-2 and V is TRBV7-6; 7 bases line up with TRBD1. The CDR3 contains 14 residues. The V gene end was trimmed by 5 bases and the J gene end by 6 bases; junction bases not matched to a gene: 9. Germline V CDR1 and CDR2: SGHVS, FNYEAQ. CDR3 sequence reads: CASSPFEGAHGYTF. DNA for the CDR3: TGTGCCAGCAGCCCCTTTGAGGGGGCGCATGGCTACACCTTC.

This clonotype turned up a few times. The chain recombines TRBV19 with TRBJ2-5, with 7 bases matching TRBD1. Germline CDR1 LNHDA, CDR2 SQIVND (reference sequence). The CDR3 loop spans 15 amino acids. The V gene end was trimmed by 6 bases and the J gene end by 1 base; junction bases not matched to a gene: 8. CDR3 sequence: CASSSPPGGQETQYF. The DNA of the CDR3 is TGTGCCAGTAGCTCCCCCCCAGGGGGCCAAGAGACCCAGTACTTC.

In nucleotides, the CDR3 is TGTGCCAGCAGTTCTACGTCCAACACTGAAGCTTTCTTT. This sequence encodes CASSSTSNTEAFF. The chain is built from TRBV6-5 and TRBJ1-1; D is unresolved. The CDR3 runs 13 residues. Trimming removed 4 bases from V and 2 bases from J, with 8 bases in between. Germline-derived CDR1 and CDR2 are MNHEY and SVGAGI.

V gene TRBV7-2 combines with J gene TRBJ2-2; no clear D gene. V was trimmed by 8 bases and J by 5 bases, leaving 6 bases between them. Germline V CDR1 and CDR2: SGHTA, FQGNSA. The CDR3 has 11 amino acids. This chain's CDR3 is CASGRTGELFF. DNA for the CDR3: TGTGCCAGCGGACGGACCGGGGAGCTGTTTTTT.

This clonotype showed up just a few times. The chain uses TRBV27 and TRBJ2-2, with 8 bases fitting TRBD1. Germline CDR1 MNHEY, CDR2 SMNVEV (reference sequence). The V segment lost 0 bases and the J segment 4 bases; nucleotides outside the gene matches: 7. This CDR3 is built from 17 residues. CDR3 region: CASSLSSGQVVTGELFF. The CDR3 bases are TGTGCCAGCAGTTTATCCTCGGGACAGGTAGTCACCGGGGAGCTGTTTTTT.

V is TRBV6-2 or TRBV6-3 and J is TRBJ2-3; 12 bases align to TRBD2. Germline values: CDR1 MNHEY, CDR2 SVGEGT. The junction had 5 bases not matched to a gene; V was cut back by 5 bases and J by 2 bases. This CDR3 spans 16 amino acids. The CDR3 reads CASSPGLAGLTDTQYF. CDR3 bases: TGTGCCAGCAGTCCGGGACTAGCGGGCCTCACAGATACGCAGTATTTT.

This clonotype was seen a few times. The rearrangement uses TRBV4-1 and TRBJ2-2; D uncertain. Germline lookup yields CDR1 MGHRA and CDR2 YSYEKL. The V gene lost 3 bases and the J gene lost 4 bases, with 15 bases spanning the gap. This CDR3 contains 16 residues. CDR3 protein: CASSQVQAKITGELFF. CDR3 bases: TGCGCCAGCAGCCAGGTTCAGGCCAAGATCACCGGGGAGCTGTTTTTT.

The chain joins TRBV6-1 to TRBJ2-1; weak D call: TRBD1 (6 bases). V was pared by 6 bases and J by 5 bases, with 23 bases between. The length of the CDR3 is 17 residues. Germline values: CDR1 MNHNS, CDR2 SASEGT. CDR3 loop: CASRRIQGTLPNNEQFF. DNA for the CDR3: TGTGCCAGCAGGAGGATACAGGGAACTCTGCCCAACAATGAGCAGTTCTTC.

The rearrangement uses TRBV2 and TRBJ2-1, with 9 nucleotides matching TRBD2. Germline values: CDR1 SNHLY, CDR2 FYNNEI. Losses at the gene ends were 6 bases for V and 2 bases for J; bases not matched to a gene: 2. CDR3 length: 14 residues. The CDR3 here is CASRERGAYNEQFF. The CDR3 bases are TGTGCCAGCAGGGAGCGGGGGGCCTACAATGAGCAGTTCTTC.

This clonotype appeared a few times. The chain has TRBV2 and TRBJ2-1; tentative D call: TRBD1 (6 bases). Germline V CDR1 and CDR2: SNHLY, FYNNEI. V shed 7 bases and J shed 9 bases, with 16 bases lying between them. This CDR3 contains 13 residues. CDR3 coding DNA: TGTGCCAGCAATACGAGGACAGCCTTTGAGCAGTTCTTC. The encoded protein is CASNTRTAFEQFF.

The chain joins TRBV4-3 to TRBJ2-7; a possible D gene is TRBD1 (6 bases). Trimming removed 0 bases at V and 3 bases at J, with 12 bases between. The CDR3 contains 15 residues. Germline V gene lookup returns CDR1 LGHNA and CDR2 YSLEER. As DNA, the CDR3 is TGCGCCAGCAGCCAAGAGGTACAGGGACGCTACGAGCAGTACTTC. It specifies CASSQEVQGRYEQYF.